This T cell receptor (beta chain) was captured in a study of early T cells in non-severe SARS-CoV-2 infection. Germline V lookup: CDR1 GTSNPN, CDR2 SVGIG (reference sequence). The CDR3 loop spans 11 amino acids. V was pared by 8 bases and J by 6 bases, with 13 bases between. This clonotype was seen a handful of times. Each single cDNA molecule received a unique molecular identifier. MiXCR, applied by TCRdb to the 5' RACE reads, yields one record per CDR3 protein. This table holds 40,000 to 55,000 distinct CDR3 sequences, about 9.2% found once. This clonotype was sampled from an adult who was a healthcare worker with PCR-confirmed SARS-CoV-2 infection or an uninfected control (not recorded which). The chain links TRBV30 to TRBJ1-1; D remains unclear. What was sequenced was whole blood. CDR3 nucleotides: TGTGCCCGACGGGCGGGCGCTGAAGCTTTCTTT. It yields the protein CARRAGAEAFF.